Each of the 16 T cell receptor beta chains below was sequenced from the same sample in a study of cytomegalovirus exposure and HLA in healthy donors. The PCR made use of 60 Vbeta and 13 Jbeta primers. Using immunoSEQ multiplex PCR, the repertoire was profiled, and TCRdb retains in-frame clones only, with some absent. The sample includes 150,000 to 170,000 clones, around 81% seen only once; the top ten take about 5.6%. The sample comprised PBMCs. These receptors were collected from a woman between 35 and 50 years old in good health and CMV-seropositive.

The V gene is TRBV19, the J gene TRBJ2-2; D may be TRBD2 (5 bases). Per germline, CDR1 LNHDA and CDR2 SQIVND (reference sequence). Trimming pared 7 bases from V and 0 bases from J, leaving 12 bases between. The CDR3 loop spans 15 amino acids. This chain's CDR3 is CASKIRGPNTGELFF. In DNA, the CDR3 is TGTGCCAGTAAGATCCGGGGTCCGAACACCGGGGAGCTGTTTTTT.

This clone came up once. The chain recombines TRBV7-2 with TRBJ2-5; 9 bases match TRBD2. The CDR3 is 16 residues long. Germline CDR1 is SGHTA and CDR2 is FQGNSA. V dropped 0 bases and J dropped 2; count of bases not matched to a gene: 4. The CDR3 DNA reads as TGTGCCAGCAGCTTAGCTAGCGGGAGCGGGCAAGAGACCCAGTACTTC. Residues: CASSLASGSGQETQYF.

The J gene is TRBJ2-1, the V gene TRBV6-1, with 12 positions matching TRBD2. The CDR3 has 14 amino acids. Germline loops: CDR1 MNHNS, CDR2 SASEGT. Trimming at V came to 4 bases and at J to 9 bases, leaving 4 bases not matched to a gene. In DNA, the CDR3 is TGTGCCAGCAGTGGACTAGCGGGAGAGGGTGAGCAGTTCTTC. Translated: CASSGLAGEGEQFF.

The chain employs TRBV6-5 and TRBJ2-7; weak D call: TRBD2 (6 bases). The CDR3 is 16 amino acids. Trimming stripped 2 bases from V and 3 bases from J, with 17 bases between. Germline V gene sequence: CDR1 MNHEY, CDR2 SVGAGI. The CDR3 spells CASSYASGTYYYEQYF. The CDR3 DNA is TGTGCCAGCAGTTACGCCTCAGGGACTTACTACTACGAGCAGTACTTC.

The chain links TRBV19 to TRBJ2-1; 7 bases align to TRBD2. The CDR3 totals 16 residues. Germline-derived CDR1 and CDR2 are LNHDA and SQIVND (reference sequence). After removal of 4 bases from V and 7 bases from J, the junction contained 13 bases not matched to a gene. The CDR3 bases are TGTGCCAGTAGTACAACTAGCGTCTTGGGGGGGAATGAGCAGTTCTTC. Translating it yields CASSTTSVLGGNEQFF.

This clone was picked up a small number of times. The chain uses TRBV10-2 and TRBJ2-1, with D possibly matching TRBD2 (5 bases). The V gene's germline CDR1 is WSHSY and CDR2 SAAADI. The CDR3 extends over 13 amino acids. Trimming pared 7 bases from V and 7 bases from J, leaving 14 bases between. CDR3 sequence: CASKVGGSNEQFF. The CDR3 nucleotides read TGCGCCAGCAAAGTAGGCGGGTCAAATGAGCAGTTCTTC.

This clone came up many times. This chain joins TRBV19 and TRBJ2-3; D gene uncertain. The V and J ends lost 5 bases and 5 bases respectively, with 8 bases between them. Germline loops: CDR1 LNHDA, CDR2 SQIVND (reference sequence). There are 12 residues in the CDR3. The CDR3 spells CASSQTGDTQYF. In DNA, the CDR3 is TGTGCCAGTAGTCAGACGGGAGATACGCAGTATTTT.

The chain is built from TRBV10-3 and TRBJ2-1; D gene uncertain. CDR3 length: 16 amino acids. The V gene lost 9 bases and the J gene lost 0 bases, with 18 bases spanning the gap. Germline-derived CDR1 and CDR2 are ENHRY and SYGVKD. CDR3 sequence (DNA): TGTGCCATTGGCGCTAGAAAAGGTCCCTCCTACAATGAGCAGTTCTTC. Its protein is CAIGARKGPSYNEQFF.

In nucleotides, the CDR3 is TGTGCCAGCAGTTCATCTAGCGGATCCCGTCACGAGCAGTACTTC. Protein product: CASSSSSGSRHEQYF. The chain is built from TRBV6-5 and TRBJ2-7; 7 positions agree with TRBD2. CDR3 size: 15 residues. CDR1 is MNHEY and CDR2 is SVGAGI in the germline V gene. V shed 4 bases and J 5 bases; nucleotides not matched to a gene: 11.

The CDR3 loop is CASSLRNTEAFF. In DNA form, the CDR3 reads TGTGCCAGCAGCCTCAGGAACACTGAAGCTTTCTTT. The V and J genes are TRBV5-4 and TRBJ1-1; D not resolved. The germline CDR1 and CDR2 sequences are SGHNT and YYREEE (reference sequence). The CDR3 extends over 12 amino acids. Trimming cost V 4 bases and J 1 base, with 5 bases left between them.

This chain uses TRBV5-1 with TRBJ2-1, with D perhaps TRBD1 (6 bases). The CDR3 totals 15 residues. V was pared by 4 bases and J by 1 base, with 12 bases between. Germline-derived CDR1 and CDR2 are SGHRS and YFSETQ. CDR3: CASSQDRPSYNEQFF. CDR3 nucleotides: TGCGCCAGCAGCCAGGACAGACCTTCCTACAATGAGCAGTTCTTC.

CDR3 DNA sequence: TGTGCCACTGGTGGACATTACGCCGGGGAGCTGTTTTTT. Translating it yields CATGGHYAGELFF. This chain uses TRBV27 with TRBJ2-2; D may be TRBD1 (5 bases). Germline CDR1 is MNHEY and CDR2 is SMNVEV (reference sequence). The CDR3 is 13 amino acids. The V and J ends lost 10 bases and 6 bases respectively, with 15 bases between them.

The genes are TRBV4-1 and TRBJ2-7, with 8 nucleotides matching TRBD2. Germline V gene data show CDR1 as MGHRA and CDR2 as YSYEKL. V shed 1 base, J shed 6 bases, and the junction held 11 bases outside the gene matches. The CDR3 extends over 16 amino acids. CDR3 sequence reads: CASSQVYREGLFEQYF. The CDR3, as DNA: TGCGCCAGCAGCCAAGTTTATCGGGAGGGCCTATTCGAGCAGTACTTC.

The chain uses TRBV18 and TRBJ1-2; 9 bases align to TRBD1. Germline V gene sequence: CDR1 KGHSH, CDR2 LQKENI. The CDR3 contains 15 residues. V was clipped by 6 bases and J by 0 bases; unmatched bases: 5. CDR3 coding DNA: TGTGCCAGCTCCCGACAGGGGGGAGCTAACTATGGCTACACCTTC. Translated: CASSRQGGANYGYTF.

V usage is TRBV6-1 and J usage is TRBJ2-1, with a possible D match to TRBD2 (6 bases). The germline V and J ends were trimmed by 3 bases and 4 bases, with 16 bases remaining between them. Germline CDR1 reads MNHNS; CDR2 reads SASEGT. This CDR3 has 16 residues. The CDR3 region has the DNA TGTGCCAGCAGTGACGGGCTCGGGGACTTTTACAATGAGCAGTTCTTC. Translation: CASSDGLGDFYNEQFF.

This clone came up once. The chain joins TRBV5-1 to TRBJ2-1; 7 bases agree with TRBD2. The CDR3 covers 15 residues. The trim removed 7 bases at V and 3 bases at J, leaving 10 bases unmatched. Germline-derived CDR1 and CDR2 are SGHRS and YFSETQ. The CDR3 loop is CASVESTSSYNEQFF. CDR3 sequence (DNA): TGCGCCAGCGTTGAGTCGACTAGCAGCTACAATGAGCAGTTCTTC.